One sample yielded the 16 T cell receptor beta chains listed below, sequenced in a study of blood T cell repertoires in COVID-19. Generated by immunoSEQ multiplex PCR, the TCRdb table keeps only in-frame clones and is missing some. The sample shows 30,000 to 40,000 clones, about 89% of them seen only once. Sequenced material: peripheral blood. These receptor sequences come from a man between 45 and 60 years old with active COVID-19.

The rearrangement links TRBV6-5 to TRBJ1-1; 7 nucleotides agree with TRBD1. Germline V CDR1 and CDR2: MNHEY, SVGAGI. After removal of 4 bases from V and 2 bases from J, the junction contained 1 base not matched to a gene. The CDR3 consists of 13 residues. The CDR3 DNA reads as TGTGCCAGCAGTTGGGACAGAAACACTGAAGCTTTCTTT. This codes for CASSWDRNTEAFF.

The chain is built from TRBV30 and TRBJ1-2; TRBD1 matches at 8 bases. Trimming removed 8 bases from V and 7 bases from J; junction bases left unmatched: 9. Germline CDR1 reads GTSNPN; CDR2 reads SVGIG (reference sequence). The CDR3 extends over 12 amino acids. The CDR3 DNA is TGTGCCAGTGACAGGGGTTCTGGTGGCTACACCTTC. It specifies CASDRGSGGYTF.

V usage is TRBV5-5 and J usage is TRBJ1-1; 8 bases match TRBD1. Germline assignment: CDR1 SGHKS and CDR2 YYEKEE (reference sequence). J lost 1 base, V lost 0 bases, and 2 bases had no gene match. The CDR3 loop spans 15 amino acids. This CDR3 is CASSLGQGRNTEAFF. The CDR3 nucleotides read TGTGCCAGCAGCTTGGGACAGGGGAGGAACACTGAAGCTTTCTTT. Filled out from reference TRBV5-5 and TRBJ1-1, the complete variable domain reads DAGVTQSPTHLIKTRGQQVTLRCSPISGHKSVSWYQQVLGQGPQFIFQYYEKEERGRGNFPDRFSARQFPNYSSELNVNALLLGDSALYLCASSLGQGRNTEAFFGQGTRLTVV.

A word on this clone: The germline gene is not matched at one end of the junction; a read error may be the cause. The gene calls are TRBV5-1 and TRBJ2-5; possibly TRBD2 for D (7 bases). The CDR3 has 15 amino acids. Looked up from germline, CDR1 is SGHRS and CDR2 is YFSETQ. CDR3 region: CASSLVAGAEETQYF. The CDR3 nucleotides are TGCGCCAGCAGTTTGGTGGCGGGGGCGGAAGAGACCCAGTACTTC.

The V and J genes are TRBV7-2 and TRBJ2-7; D possibly corresponds to TRBD2 (5 bases). V was pared by 2 bases and J by 1 base, with 12 bases between. This CDR3 comprises 15 residues. Germline assignment: CDR1 SGHTA and CDR2 FQGNSA. CDR3 DNA: TGTGCCAGCAGCTTATTCCTTTGGAGGTCCTACGAGCAGTACTTC. This translates into CASSLFLWRSYEQYF.

J is TRBJ2-1 and V is TRBV4-2, with D tentatively TRBD2 (7 bases). Germline CDR1 and CDR2: LGHNA and YNFKEQ. The CDR3 has 16 residues. Trimming took off 0 bases at V and 12 bases at J, with 21 bases between the two ends. CDR3 amino acids: CASSQEGAGAVKAQFF. The CDR3 DNA reads as TGTGCCAGCAGCCAAGAGGGTGCGGGGGCCGTCAAGGCGCAGTTCTTC.

The chain has TRBV7-2 and TRBJ2-2, with 11 nucleotides matching TRBD1. Germline CDR1 and CDR2: SGHTA and FQGNSA. V was pared by 4 bases and J by 0 bases, with 1 base of the junction left unmatched. This CDR3 comprises 16 residues. As DNA, the CDR3 is TGTGCCAGCAGCTCGGGACAGGGGGCGAACACCGGGGAGCTGTTTTTT. Its protein product is CASSSGQGANTGELFF.

The rearrangement links TRBV15 to TRBJ1-1; a possible D gene is TRBD1 (5 bases). The germline V and J ends were trimmed by 0 bases and 7 bases, with 9 bases remaining between them. The CDR3 sequence is 13 residues long. In germline, CDR1 is LNHNV, CDR2 YYDKDF (reference sequence). The CDR3 protein is CATSRDIGGEAFF. The CDR3 region has the DNA TGTGCCACCAGCAGAGATATCGGGGGTGAAGCTTTCTTT.

This clone was counted a single time. The V call is TRBV9, the J call TRBJ2-3, with 9 bases matching TRBD2. This CDR3 comprises 16 residues. V shed 0 bases and J 7 bases; nucleotides not matched to a gene: 9. From germline, CDR1 is SGDLS and CDR2 YYNGEE. CDR3 region: CASSVALRGGANTQYF. The CDR3 nucleotides read TGTGCCAGCAGCGTAGCCTTGCGGGGGGGAGCCAATACGCAGTATTTT.

The CDR3 DNA reads TGTGCCAGCAGTTACAGCGGGAACACCGGGGAGCTGTTTTTT. Translated, it gives CASSYSGNTGELFF. This chain connects TRBV27 to TRBJ2-2; D might be TRBD2 (5 bases). Germline V gene sequence: CDR1 MNHEY, CDR2 SMNVEV (reference sequence). Trimming removed 4 bases at V and 1 base at J, with 7 bases between. The CDR3 is made up of 14 amino acids.

This clone was found a few times. The V call is TRBV10-3, the J call TRBJ2-2; 9 nucleotides line up with TRBD2. Germline loops: CDR1 ENHRY, CDR2 SYGVKD. The CDR3 extends over 14 amino acids. Trimming took 6 bases from V and 7 from J; bases not matched to a gene: 6. The CDR3 DNA reads as TGTGCCATCAGGGCTAGCGGGACGGACGGGGAGCTGTTTTTT. The encoded protein is CAIRASGTDGELFF.

The gene calls are TRBV15 and TRBJ1-1; the D is unclear. The CDR3 length is 17 residues. Trimming took 4 bases from V and 2 from J, leaving 20 bases between them. Germline assignment: CDR1 LNHNV and CDR2 YYDKDF (reference sequence). CDR3 DNA sequence: TGTGCCACCAGCATCGTGGCAGCCGCCGGGTTAAACACTGAAGCTTTCTTT. It codes for CATSIVAAAGLNTEAFF.

The V and J genes are TRBV7-2 and TRBJ1-2, with 9 bases aligning to TRBD1. J gave up 2 bases and V 5 bases, and 6 bases lay outside the gene matches. Germline V gene data show CDR1 as SGHTA and CDR2 as FQGNSA. This CDR3 contains 15 residues. This CDR3 is CASSRGQGSNYGYTF. In nucleotides, the CDR3 is TGTGCCAGCAGCCGGGGACAGGGAAGCAACTATGGCTACACCTTC. Full variable domain (outside the CDR3, taken from reference TRBV7-2 and TRBJ1-2): GAGVSQSPSNKVTEKGKDVELRCDPISGHTALYWYRQSLGQGLEFLIYFQGNSAPDKSGLPSDRFSAERTGGSVSTLTIQRTQQEDSAVYLCASSRGQGSNYGYTFGSGTRLTVV.

The chain uses TRBV5-1 and TRBJ2-7; 11 bases match TRBD2. The CDR3 totals 15 residues. Trimming removed 4 bases from V and 3 bases from J; junction bases left unmatched: 6. Germline V CDR1 and CDR2: SGHRS, YFSETQ. CDR3 protein: CASSLGTSGVYEQYF. The CDR3 DNA sequence: TGCGCCAGCAGCCTAGGGACTAGCGGAGTCTACGAGCAGTACTTC.

The chain links TRBV9 to TRBJ2-2, with 13 bases lining up with TRBD2. The CDR3 runs to 18 residues. The J segment lost 0 bases and the V segment lost 4 bases, leaving 6 bases of the junction unmatched. CDR1 SGDLS and CDR2 YYNGEE come from the germline V gene. The CDR3 here is CASSLGLAGASNTGELFF. The DNA of the CDR3 is TGTGCCAGCAGCCTAGGACTAGCGGGAGCCTCGAACACCGGGGAGCTGTTTTTT.

This chain uses TRBV18 with TRBJ1-5, with D maybe TRBD1 (5 bases). Per germline, CDR1 KGHSH and CDR2 LQKENI. Trimming cost V 6 bases and J 6 bases, with 15 bases left between them. The CDR3 is 14 amino acids. The CDR3 nucleotides are TGTGCCAGCTCCACCACACCGGGGGGTCAGCCCCAGCATTTT. It codes for CASSTTPGGQPQHF.